Below are 27 T cell receptor beta chains sequenced from a single sample in a study of T cells in Graves' hyperthyroidism and ophthalmopathy. Researchers took RNA transcripts and amplified the TCR beta CDR3 regions from them. With the HTBI primer set, the TCR CDR3 went through a first round of RT-PCR. Using its own MiXCR run on the multiplex PCR reads, TCRdb lists one record per CDR3 protein. This table holds hundreds of thousands of distinct CDR3 sequences, around 15% found once. The material sequenced was blood. These receptors all come from a woman aged 18-30 years with Graves' hyperthyroidism.

In its sample, this clonotype was seen many times. The chain recombines TRBV28 with TRBJ1-1, with unresolved D. The CDR3 sequence is 11 residues long. Trimming took 6 bases from V and 2 from J, leaving 4 bases between them. Germline-derived CDR1 and CDR2 are MDHEN and SYDVKM. Here the CDR3 reads CASRHNTEAFF. DNA for the CDR3: TGTGCCAGCAGGCATAACACTGAAGCTTTCTTT.

This clonotype was detected a few times. The V call is TRBV5-1, the J call TRBJ2-5; D not certain. Trimming took 4 bases from V and 1 from J, leaving 14 bases between them. CDR1 is SGHRS and CDR2 is YFSETQ in the germline V gene. CDR3 length: 15 amino acids. The CDR3: CASSTTIRTQETQYF. CDR3 nucleotides: TGCGCCAGCAGCACTACTATCCGTACCCAAGAGACCCAGTACTTC.

This clonotype has ten or more counts. The V and J genes are TRBV11-1 and TRBJ2-2, with no clear D. Germline V lookup: CDR1 SGHAT, CDR2 FQDESV (reference sequence). The CDR3 consists of 13 residues. Trimming pared 5 bases from V and 3 bases from J, leaving 7 bases between. CDR3 sequence reads: CASSRRDTGELFF. DNA for the CDR3: TGTGCCAGCAGCCGCCGGGACACCGGGGAGCTGTTTTTT.

This clonotype was found a few times. This sequence joins TRBV29-1 and TRBJ2-5; tentatively, D is TRBD1 (7 bases). CDR1 and CDR2 from the germline V gene are SQVTM and ANQGSEA. The CDR3 consists of 12 residues. V lost 3 bases and J lost 7, with 12 bases in between. CDR3 DNA sequence: TGCAGCGTTGACAGGGGGGACGGGACCCAGTACTTC. It translates to CSVDRGDGTQYF.

This clonotype was seen repeatedly, ten times or more. The chain has TRBV3-1 and TRBJ1-6; D ambiguous. Between the trimmed V and J ends, which lost 1 base and 7 bases, there was a span of 5 bases. CDR3 length: 13 residues. Germline V gene sequence: CDR1 LGHDT, CDR2 YNNKEL (reference sequence). The DNA of the CDR3 is TGTGCCAGCAGCCAAGCGACGAATTCACCCCTCCACTTT. It encodes CASSQATNSPLHF.

The CDR3 nucleotides are TGTGCCAGCAGCTTGGAAACGGGGCCGAGTGAGCAGTTCTTC. It translates to CASSLETGPSEQFF. The chain carries TRBV5-4 and TRBJ2-1, with D tentatively TRBD1 or TRBD2 (5 bases each). Germline loops: CDR1 SGHNT, CDR2 YYREEE (reference sequence). The CDR3 loop spans 14 amino acids. Trimming stripped 0 bases from V and 9 bases from J, with 13 bases between. The full variable domain, with the rest looked up from reference TRBV5-4 and TRBJ2-1, is ETGVTQSPTHLIKTRGQQVTLRCSSQSGHNTVSWYQQALGQGPQFIFQYYREEENGRGNFPPRFSGLQFPNYSSELNVNALELDDSALYLCASSLETGPSEQFFGPGTRLTVL.

This clonotype showed up many times. The chain couples TRBV2 to TRBJ2-3; TRBD2 aligns across 11 bases. CDR3 length equals 17 residues. Germline trimming cut 2 bases from V and 1 base from J; bases unmatched to any gene: 5. Germline CDR1 reads SNHLY; CDR2 reads FYNNEI. CDR3 coding DNA: TGTGCCAGCAGTGAACCGGGACTAGCGGACCGCACAGATACGCAGTATTTT. Translation: CASSEPGLADRTDTQYF.

In its sample, this clonotype was seen a few times. The rearrangement uses TRBV12-3 or TRBV12-4 and TRBJ2-1; TRBD2 matches 13 bases. The CDR3 runs to 15 residues. Unmatched junction bases numbered 5, after V lost 5 bases and J lost 7 bases. CDR3 sequence reads: CASSTRTSGRNEQFF. The DNA of the CDR3 is TGTGCCAGCAGTACCAGGACTAGCGGGAGAAATGAGCAGTTCTTC.

This clonotype was detected many times. CDR3 bases: TGCGCCAGCAGCTGGGACACCGGGTTGTATGCTTTCTTT. This translates into CASSWDTGLYAFF. This chain links TRBV5-1 with TRBJ1-1; D is possibly TRBD1 (6 bases). The CDR3 is 13 residues long. Germline V gene sequence: CDR1 SGHRS, CDR2 YFSETQ. The ends were cut back, 3 bases at V and 11 bases at J, with 17 bases in the middle.

This clonotype came up a few times. The chain employs TRBV4-1 and TRBJ1-5, with D perhaps TRBD1 (5 bases). V was shortened by 3 bases and J by 4 bases, with 10 bases between the two germline ends. The CDR3 has 14 amino acids. Germline V gives CDR1 MGHRA, CDR2 YSYEKL. The CDR3 is CASSQGEENQPQHF. The CDR3 nucleotides read TGCGCCAGCAGCCAGGGGGAGGAGAATCAGCCCCAGCATTTT.

This clonotype was seen at least ten times. This chain connects TRBV11-2 to TRBJ1-5, with D perhaps matching TRBD1 (5 bases). The CDR3 spans 14 residues. CDR1 is SGHAT, CDR2 FQNNGV, per germline. Between the trimmed V and J ends, which lost 2 bases and 9 bases, there was a span of 14 bases. The CDR3, as DNA: TGTGCCAGCAGCTTAATGGTGGCGGGGCTGCCCCAGCATTTT. It yields the protein CASSLMVAGLPQHF.

This chain joins TRBV20-1 and TRBJ1-5; D is perhaps TRBD1 (6 bases). Germline lookup yields CDR1 DFQATT and CDR2 SNEGSKA (reference sequence). The ends were cut back, 2 bases at V and 1 base at J, with 6 bases in the middle. The CDR3 covers 13 residues. CDR3 sequence reads: CSARRGSNQPQHF. The CDR3 region has the DNA TGCAGTGCTAGAAGGGGGAGCAATCAGCCCCAGCATTTT.

This clonotype has at least ten counts. This chain joins TRBV11-2 and TRBJ2-4, with 7 bases matching TRBD1. Per germline, CDR1 SGHAT and CDR2 FQNNGV. V lost 7 bases and J lost 6; bases outside the gene matches: 9. The CDR3 spans 14 residues. The CDR3 DNA follows: TGTGCCAGCACCCATAGTCGGGACAGAAACATTCAGTACTTC. This sequence encodes CASTHSRDRNIQYF. The full variable domain, rest sourced from reference TRBV11-2 and TRBJ2-4, is EAGVAQSPRYKIIEKRQSVAFWCNPISGHATLYWYQQILGQGPKLLIQFQNNGVVDDSQLPKDRFSAERLKGVDSTLKIQPAKLEDSAVYLCASTHSRDRNIQYFGAGTRLSVL.

The chain couples TRBV13 to TRBJ2-7, with D maybe TRBD2 (6 bases). CDR3 length equals 14 residues. Trimming stripped 5 bases from V and 1 base from J, with 12 bases between. Germline lookup yields CDR1 PRHDT and CDR2 FYEKMQ (reference sequence). This CDR3 reads CASSPRRESYEQYF. The CDR3 coding sequence is TGTGCCAGCAGCCCCCGTCGGGAGTCCTACGAGCAGTACTTC.

This clonotype was observed at least ten times. The chain recombines TRBV4-1 with TRBJ1-2; the D is unclear. Germline V CDR1 and CDR2: MGHRA, YSYEKL. This CDR3 region has 15 residues. V was cut by 2 bases and J by 5 bases, with 15 bases left in between. For the CDR3, the DNA is TGCGCCAGCAGCCAATTCATGGGCGCTTATTATGGCTACACCTTC. Residues: CASSQFMGAYYGYTF.

For this clonotype: A read error may be the cause here, since a much bigger clone is one base away. This chain joins TRBV7-9 and TRBJ1-2; D gene unclear. In germline, CDR1 is SEHNR, CDR2 FQNEAQ (reference sequence). The CDR3 extends over 13 amino acids. The CDR3 loop is CAGSEGLNYGYTF. CDR3 nucleotides: TGTGCCGGCAGCGAAGGGCTGAACTATGGCTACACCTTC.

V usage is TRBV13 and J usage is TRBJ2-4; 7 nucleotides match TRBD2. The CDR3 covers 14 residues. The germline V gene encodes CDR1 PRHDT and CDR2 FYEKMQ (reference sequence). J was trimmed by 5 bases and V by 3 bases; bases with no gene match: 4. CDR3 nucleotide sequence: TGTGCCAGCAGCTTGGGGCTAGCGGAAAACATTCAGTACTTC. It yields the protein CASSLGLAENIQYF.

This clonotype was seen at least ten times. CDR3 DNA sequence: TGCAGTGCTGGACTAGCGGGAGCTTCCTCCTACAATGAGCAGTTCTTC. Translation gives CSAGLAGASSYNEQFF. V is TRBV20-1 and J is TRBJ2-1; 13 bases fit TRBD2. Germline CDR1 DFQATT, CDR2 SNEGSKA (reference sequence). V was clipped by 5 bases and J by 0 bases; unmatched bases: 4. This CDR3 has 16 amino acids.

This clonotype occurred a few times. DNA for the CDR3: TGTGCCAGCAGTTCGCCGGCGGGCGGGAACACTGAAGCTTTCTTT. Encoded protein: CASSSPAGGNTEAFF. This chain uses TRBV6-2 or TRBV6-3 with TRBJ1-1; D gene unclear. Per the germline V gene, CDR1 is MNHEY and CDR2 is SVGEGT. Trimming removed 4 bases at V and 1 base at J, with 13 bases between. This CDR3 has 15 residues.

This chain uses TRBV4-1 with TRBJ2-3; D is uncertain. CDR3 length: 16 amino acids. Germline V lookup: CDR1 MGHRA, CDR2 YSYEKL. The ends were cut back, 0 bases at V and 1 base at J, with 11 bases in the middle. The CDR3 loop reads CASSQESSWGTDTQYF. For the CDR3, the DNA is TGCGCCAGCAGCCAAGAATCCAGCTGGGGCACAGATACGCAGTATTTT.

There are a few counts of this clonotype. The chain combines TRBV27 with TRBJ2-3; D is uncertain. V lost 5 bases, J lost 2 bases, and 14 bases lay in between. Germline CDR1 MNHEY, CDR2 SMNVEV (reference sequence). This CDR3 region has 15 residues. The CDR3 sequence is CASSTESAPTDTQYF. The DNA for the CDR3 is TGTGCCAGCAGTACGGAGTCAGCTCCCACAGATACGCAGTATTTT.

This clonotype was recorded at least ten times. The chain links TRBV2 to TRBJ2-1; D is unresolved. The germline V gene has CDR1 SNHLY and CDR2 FYNNEI. The CDR3 has 11 amino acids. The CDR3 nucleotides read TGTGCGGCAGGATATTACAATGAGCAGTTCTTC. This translates into CAAGYYNEQFF.

This sequence joins TRBV24-1 and TRBJ1-5; 7 nucleotides line up with TRBD1. CDR3 length: 14 residues. V trimming: 3 bases; J trimming: 6 bases; junction bases outside the gene matches: 4. Germline values: CDR1 KGHDR, CDR2 SFDVKD. CDR3 sequence: CATSDGQGGQPQHF. For the CDR3, the DNA is TGTGCCACCAGTGATGGGCAGGGGGGTCAGCCCCAGCATTTT.

This clonotype has more than one count but fewer than ten. The V call is TRBV30, the J call TRBJ2-7; 8 bases match TRBD2. Germline CDR1 GTSNPN, CDR2 SVGIG (reference sequence). There are 14 residues in the CDR3. J was trimmed by 2 bases and V by 0 bases; bases with no gene match: 3. CDR3 sequence (DNA): TGTGCCTGGAGTGTCAGCGGGGGTGCCTACGAGCAGTACTTC. Its translation is CAWSVSGGAYEQYF.

The chain combines TRBV24-1 with TRBJ2-5; D remains unclear. CDR3 size: 11 residues. Trimming took 9 bases from V and 5 from J, leaving 9 bases between them. The germline CDR1 and CDR2 sequences are KGHDR and SFDVKD. Here the CDR3 reads CATGELETQYF. Written as DNA, the CDR3 is TGTGCCACCGGAGAGCTTGAGACCCAGTACTTC.

In DNA, the CDR3 is TGTGCCAGCAGTTTGGGGGGAAAACAGGGGACTAACTATGGCTACACCTTC. Translated, it gives CASSLGGKQGTNYGYTF. V gene TRBV28 combines with J gene TRBJ1-2, with TRBD1 identical over 7 bases. Losses at the gene ends were 3 bases for V and 0 bases for J; bases not matched to a gene: 10. The germline CDR1 and CDR2 sequences are MDHEN and SYDVKM. This CDR3 contains 17 residues.

This clonotype was picked up a small number of times. J is TRBJ2-7 and V is TRBV24-1; TRBD1 matches 9 bases. Germline-derived CDR1 and CDR2 are KGHDR and SFDVKD. V was clipped by 2 bases and J by 6 bases; unmatched bases: 7. The CDR3 covers 15 residues. In DNA, the CDR3 is TGTGCCACCAGTGATTCCCAGGACAGGGGCAGCGAGCAGTACTTC. Its protein is CATSDSQDRGSEQYF.